Reported below is one T cell receptor beta chain. The sample belongs to a study of coeliac disease. Study context: High-resolution HLA typing was lacking; TRBV7-2 bias was queried instead.

V shed 6 bases and J shed 5 bases, with 10 bases lying between them. The CDR3 has 11 amino acids. Germline CDR1 is DFQATT and CDR2 is SNEGSKA (reference sequence). The method was immunoSEQ multiplex PCR; TCRdb's version includes in-frame clones alone and lacks a portion of them. The data contain approximately 6,700 clones, more than 60% of them singletons. The sample comprised lamina propria lymphocytes from the gut. The origin of this receptor is a woman aged 60 to 75 with active celiac disease. This chain links TRBV20-1 with TRBJ2-5; tentatively, D is TRBD2 (5 bases). The CDR3 loop is CSAKREETQYF. The CDR3 nucleotides are TGCAGTGCAAAGAGGGAGGAGACCCAGTACTTC.